The rows below give T cell receptor beta chains drawn from one sample of a study of blood T cells in healthy people across ages. Each CDR3 protein gets one entry after TCRdb re-called the 5' RACE reads with MiXCR. The table has around 800,000 distinct CDR3 sequences, around 42% seen once. Input material: blood. The receptors were gathered from a man aged 60 to 69 in good health. The CDR3 runs from the conserved cysteine through the conserved F or W. The D gene is left open where the match is weak. For some rows the clone size is stated as once, few or many, or as a class when expanded; others skip it.

d_call	clone_size	v_call	j_call	cdr3_nt	cdr3_aa
TRBD1	-	TRBV6-6	TRBJ2-2	TGTGCCAGCAGCCAAGGACAGGGAAACACCGGGGAGCTGTTTTTT	CASSQGQGNTGELFF
TRBD1	few	TRBV19	TRBJ2-1	TGTGCCAGTAGTAGTGACAGGGGGCGAGGGTCGGGACTCAATGAGCAGTTCTTC	CASSSDRGRGSGLNEQFF
-	few	TRBV7-9	TRBJ2-3	TGTGCCAGCAGCTTAGCCCAGGAGGGAGATACGCAGTATTTT	CASSLAQEGDTQYF
-	-	TRBV5-1	TRBJ1-2	TGCGCCAGCAGCCCAAACAGGGACCGCGGCTACACCTTC	CASSPNRDRGYTF
-	few	TRBV5-6	TRBJ2-4	TGTGCCAGCAGCATTGGACAGCTCCTAGCCAAAAACATTCAGTACTTC	CASSIGQLLAKNIQYF
-	-	TRBV6-6	TRBJ2-7	TGTGCCAGCAGCGTCGGACGCCCAGGTATAATCTACGAGCAGTACTTC	CASSVGRPGIIYEQYF
TRBD1	-	TRBV7-3	TRBJ2-5	TGTGCCAGCAGTTTACAGGGGGCTTATTGGGAGACCCAGTACTTC	CASSLQGAYWETQYF
-	-	TRBV28	TRBJ2-7	TGTGCCAGCTCCGCCGGGACAGCGGGAGCCTACGAGCAGTACTTC	CASSAGTAGAYEQYF
-	-	TRBV2	TRBJ2-1	TGTGCCAGCAGTGAAGCGCGTCAGGGTAAGCAGTTCTTC	CASSEARQGKQFF
-	-	TRBV2	TRBJ2-6	TGTGCCAGCCTGGCCGGGCCAGTCACTGGGGCCAACGTCCTGACTTTC	CASLAGPVTGANVLTF
-	-	TRBV28	TRBJ1-5	TGTGCCAGCAGTCCAGATCAGCCCCAGCATTTT	CASSPDQPQHF
TRBD1	few	TRBV6-2/TRBV6-3	TRBJ2-3	TGTGCCAGCACTCGGGGACAGGGGATGACAGATACGCAGTATTTT	CASTRGQGMTDTQYF
-	-	TRBV20-1	TRBJ1-5	TGCAGTGCTAGAGATGGGACATTCTATAGCAATCAGCCCCAGCATTTT	CSARDGTFYSNQPQHF
TRBD2	-	TRBV6-5	TRBJ2-7	TGTGCCAGCAGTTCCATGGGTGGGTCGGTAGCGGGTAGCTCCTACAATGAGCAGTACTTC	CASSSMGGSVAGSSYNEQYF
-	-	TRBV6-1	TRBJ2-1	TGTGCCAGCAGTGAAGCCCTATACAATGAGCAGTTCTTC	CASSEALYNEQFF
-	few	TRBV28	TRBJ2-6	TGTGCCAGCAGGCGTACTGGGGCCAACGTCCTGACTTTC	CASRRTGANVLTF
TRBD1	-	TRBV6-2/TRBV6-3	TRBJ2-4	TGTGCCAGCAGACTGGGACAGATGAACATTCAGTACTTC	CASRLGQMNIQYF
-	-	TRBV6-6	TRBJ2-7	TGTGCCAGCAGTTCCACCGTTTACCCCTTGTACTTC	CASSSTVYPLYF
TRBD1	-	TRBV20-1	TRBJ1-4	TGCAGTGCTAGTTCTAGGGGGCGCCTTGAAAAACTGTTTTTT	CSASSRGRLEKLFF
TRBD1	many	TRBV2	TRBJ2-7	TGTGCCAGCAGTGGGACAGGGACCTACGAGCAGTACTTC	CASSGTGTYEQYF
TRBD2	-	TRBV11-2	TRBJ2-7	TGTGCCAGCAGCTTACCGCTAGCGGGGGGCCTCCCCTACGAGCAGTACTTC	CASSLPLAGGLPYEQYF
-	few	TRBV12-3/TRBV12-4	TRBJ2-1	TGTGCCAGCAGTTTTGACAATGAGCAGTTCTTC	CASSFDNEQFF
-	-	TRBV2	TRBJ2-3	TGTGCCAGCAGTGGTGTGAGCACAGATACGCAGTATTTT	CASSGVSTDTQYF
TRBD1	-	TRBV12-3/TRBV12-4	TRBJ1-6	TGTGCCAGCAGTTCGGGGACAGGGCCCCTCCACTTT	CASSSGTGPLHF
TRBD1	few	TRBV6-6	TRBJ2-3	TGTGCCAGCAGTCCGACAGGGGGAAACACAGATACGCAGTATTTT	CASSPTGGNTDTQYF
-	-	TRBV29-1	TRBJ2-3	TGCAGCGTTGAGATTAGTAGCACAGATACGCAGTATTTT	CSVEISSTDTQYF
-	few	TRBV7-2	TRBJ2-6	TGTGCCAGCAGCGCCACCGGGGCCAACGTCCTGACTTTC	CASSATGANVLTF
-	few	TRBV20-1	TRBJ1-2	TGCAGTGCCGACACTTGGGACTCCAACTATGGCTACACCTTC	CSADTWDSNYGYTF
-	-	TRBV7-9	TRBJ2-7	TGTGCCAGCAGCTACCCCGACAGTGTTAGCTCCTACGAGCAGTACTTC	CASSYPDSVSSYEQYF
-	few	TRBV9	TRBJ2-3	TGTGCCAGCAGCGTAGTATCCAGTAGCACAGATACGCAGTATTTT	CASSVVSSSTDTQYF
-	-	TRBV7-3	TRBJ2-1	TGTGCCAGCAGCGTAAGTATGGGGGCTGAGCAGTTCTTC	CASSVSMGAEQFF
TRBD1	few	TRBV20-1	TRBJ2-4	TGCAGTGCTAGAGGGCCCCCGGGACAGGGTAGGGTAGGCATTCAGTACTTC	CSARGPPGQGRVGIQYF
-	-	TRBV29-1	TRBJ1-2	TGCAGCGTTGAAGGGGACGGACGAGACTACACCTTC	CSVEGDGRDYTF
TRBD1	-	TRBV24-1	TRBJ2-3	TGTGCCACCAGTGACTCGGGACAGGGGGCCACAGATACGCAGTATTTT	CATSDSGQGATDTQYF
TRBD1	many	TRBV25-1	TRBJ2-5	TGTGCCAGCAGTGGCGCACAGGGGCTCCCAATGACAACCAAAGAGACCCAGTACTTC	CASSGAQGLPMTTKETQYF
-	few	TRBV25-1	TRBJ2-1	TGTGCCAGCACCCCAATCGGTACTGGCAGGTCCTACAATGAGCAGTTCTTC	CASTPIGTGRSYNEQFF
TRBD1	few	TRBV4-3	TRBJ1-2	TGCGCCAGCAGCCAGGGACAGGGGGCTAACTATGGCTACACCTTC	CASSQGQGANYGYTF
-	-	TRBV7-2	TRBJ2-7	TGTGCCAGCAGTTTCAGGGACCACTACGAGCAGTACTTC	CASSFRDHYEQYF
TRBD1	few	TRBV25-1	TRBJ2-3	TGTGCCAGCAGTGAAAGCTTGGGTCAGGGGGCAGATACGCAGTATTTT	CASSESLGQGADTQYF
TRBD1	few	TRBV12-3/TRBV12-4	TRBJ2-1	TGTGCCAGCACCATCCAATTGACAGGGGATTCGGATGAGCAGTTCTTC	CASTIQLTGDSDEQFF
-	-	TRBV6-1	TRBJ1-4	TGTGCCAGCAGTGAGGGGGACGGTTATAATGAAAAACTGTTTTTT	CASSEGDGYNEKLFF
-	many	TRBV5-6	TRBJ2-7	TGTGCCAGCAGCTGGGATACAGGGAACGAGCAGTACTTC	CASSWDTGNEQYF
-	-	TRBV6-6	TRBJ2-3	TGTGCCAGCAGCCACCAGGACTTGGGACGTGATACGCAGTATTTT	CASSHQDLGRDTQYF
-	-	TRBV11-2	TRBJ2-5	TGTGCCAGCAGCTCTACCCAGACCCAGTACTTC	CASSSTQTQYF
TRBD1	-	TRBV20-1	TRBJ1-6	TGCAGTGTTCCGGACAGGTTCAAGTCACCCCTCCACTTT	CSVPDRFKSPLHF
-	-	TRBV30	TRBJ1-2	TGTGCCTGTAGTCCAGACCGACTCTCTGGCTACACCTTC	CACSPDRLSGYTF
TRBD1	-	TRBV11-2	TRBJ2-7	TGTGCCAGCACCAAAACCGGGGACAGGGTACCCTACGAGCAGTACTTC	CASTKTGDRVPYEQYF
TRBD1	few	TRBV6-6	TRBJ2-1	TGTGCCAGCAGTTACAAGATCGGGACAGGGAGACACAATGAGCAGTTCTTC	CASSYKIGTGRHNEQFF
-	-	TRBV21-1	TRBJ1-5	TGTGCAGTAGATGGCAGGAGACAGCCCCAGCATTTT	CAVDGRRQPQHF
-	-	TRBV30	TRBJ1-1	TGTGCCTGGAGTGGGACAGTGAACACTGAAGCTTTCTTT	CAWSGTVNTEAFF
-	many	TRBV12-3/TRBV12-4	TRBJ2-5	TGTGCCAGCAGTTATTCCCTAGGGCGGAATGAGCAGTACTTC	CASSYSLGRNEQYF
-	-	TRBV2	TRBJ2-4	TGTGCCAGCAGGGGTGCGGGCGAGAACATTCAGTACTTC	CASRGAGENIQYF
-	few	TRBV12-3/TRBV12-4	TRBJ2-6	TGTGCCACAAGCCAAAACACTGGGGCCAACGTCCTGACTTTC	CATSQNTGANVLTF
-	-	TRBV5-1	TRBJ1-1	TGCGCCAGCAGCTTGGAGCATCTGAACACTGAAGCTTTCTTT	CASSLEHLNTEAFF
TRBD1	many	TRBV7-2	TRBJ2-1	TGTGCCAGCAGCTTAGCGCCCAGGGGGCTCAATGAGCAGTTCTTC	CASSLAPRGLNEQFF
TRBD1	-	TRBV28	TRBJ1-6	TGTGCCAGCAGTCCACTCACAGGGGAATCACCCCTCCACTTT	CASSPLTGESPLHF
-	-	TRBV6-2/TRBV6-3	TRBJ2-1	TGTGCCAGCAGTTACTTCACGGGGAGCGTTGAGACCCAGTTCTTC	CASSYFTGSVETQFF
TRBD1	-	TRBV12-3/TRBV12-4	TRBJ1-2	TGTGCCAGCAGCGATACAGGGGGAAATGGCTACACCTTC	CASSDTGGNGYTF
-	-	TRBV5-4	TRBJ2-1	TGTGCCAGCAGCCCTACAGGGGGGGGAGAGCAGTTCTTC	CASSPTGGGEQFF
-	-	TRBV5-1	TRBJ2-3	TGCGCCAGCAGTCCAGGGGAGAGGACAGATACGCAGTATTTT	CASSPGERTDTQYF